The rows below give T cell receptor beta chains drawn from one sample of a study of blood T cells in healthy people across ages. TCRdb itself ran the 5' RACE reads through MiXCR, one entry per CDR3 protein. The sample yields about 970,000 distinct CDR3 sequences, roughly 50% seen once. Sample: blood. Receptors originate from a woman aged 55-69 years in good health. CDR3s include the opening cysteine and the closing phenylalanine or tryptophan. The D gene is left open where the match is weak. Not every row has a clone size; where given, it reads once, few, many or a size class.

v_call	clone_size	d_call	j_call	cdr3_nt	cdr3_aa
TRBV29-1	.	.	TRBJ2-3	TGCAGCGTGCGGATGGCCCGGCATCCAGATACGCAGTATTTT	CSVRMARHPDTQYF
TRBV20-1	.	TRBD2	TRBJ2-3	TGCAGTGCTACCCTAGCGGGAGGGTCCACAGATACGCAGTATTTT	CSATLAGGSTDTQYF
TRBV6-4	.	.	TRBJ2-1	TGTGCCAGCGCAAGGGACCTCTTGAATGAGCAGTTCTTC	CASARDLLNEQFF
TRBV7-2	.	TRBD1	TRBJ2-3	TGTGCCAGCAGCCAGGACAGGGGGCGCCGCACAGATACGCAGTATTTT	CASSQDRGRRTDTQYF
TRBV4-1	.	TRBD2	TRBJ2-2	TGCGCCAGCAGCCAGGGGGGGAGAAAGACCGGGGAGCTGTTTTTT	CASSQGGRKTGELFF
TRBV20-1	.	TRBD1	TRBJ2-1	TGCAGTGCTAGACAGGGGGCGCGTGAGCAGTTCTTC	CSARQGAREQFF
TRBV2	.	.	TRBJ2-1	TGTGCCAGCAGTGAAGAGAATGCCCGTTCTAGTGAGCAGTTCTTC	CASSEENARSSEQFF
TRBV5-1	.	TRBD1	TRBJ1-2	TGCGCCAGCAGCCGCGGACAGGGCCCTAACTATGGCTACACCTTC	CASSRGQGPNYGYTF
TRBV29-1	few	TRBD1	TRBJ2-5	TGCAGCCTTATACCGGGACAGGGGGTGCAGACCCAGTACTTC	CSLIPGQGVQTQYF
TRBV5-1	.	.	TRBJ1-4	TGCGCCAGCAGTCTCCATGCGGGTGAAAAACTGTTTTTT	CASSLHAGEKLFF
TRBV18	.	.	TRBJ2-7	TGTGCCAGCTCACCCGGGCGACAGCGCTCCTACGAGCAGTACTTC	CASSPGRQRSYEQYF
TRBV7-2	.	TRBD2	TRBJ2-7	TGTGCCAGCAGCTGGTCTGATCTAGCGGGTTACTACGAGCAGTACTTC	CASSWSDLAGYYEQYF
TRBV20-1	.	TRBD2	TRBJ2-3	TGCAGTGCTCCCCCAAGCGGGGGCACAGATACGCAGTATTTT	CSAPPSGGTDTQYF
TRBV7-9	.	.	TRBJ2-3	TGTGCCATCGGATTCGACCGCACTAGGGAAGGCACAGATACGCAGTATTTT	CAIGFDRTREGTDTQYF
TRBV20-1	.	.	TRBJ2-7	TGCAGTGTTAGCGCTAACTCTCTACGTGGAGAGCAGTACTTC	CSVSANSLRGEQYF
TRBV28	.	TRBD2	TRBJ2-3	TGTGCTAGCAGTTTACAAACTAGCGGGGGTCCGTATTTT	CASSLQTSGGPYF
TRBV29-1	.	.	TRBJ2-7	TGCAGCGTTTTGCAGAGGTTCGGCTCCTACGAGCAGTACTTC	CSVLQRFGSYEQYF
TRBV29-1	many	TRBD2	TRBJ2-3	TGCAGCGTGGGGACTAGCGGTAGCACAGATACGCAGTATTTT	CSVGTSGSTDTQYF
TRBV28	.	TRBD1	TRBJ2-1	TGTGCCAGCAGACCCCGGGACAGGGTTCGAGTTGAGCAGTTCTTC	CASRPRDRVRVEQFF
TRBV4-2	.	.	TRBJ2-5	TGTGCCAGCAGCCATACAGGGTTGGTCCAAGAGACCCAGTACTTC	CASSHTGLVQETQYF
TRBV7-3	.	TRBD2	TRBJ2-3	TGTGCCAGCAGTTTAGCGGGTTCCACAGAGACGCAGTATTTT	CASSLAGSTETQYF
TRBV29-1	.	.	TRBJ2-1	TGCAGCGCGTACCGGGACTCGGGGCTTAATGAGCAGTTCTTC	CSAYRDSGLNEQFF
TRBV7-8	.	.	TRBJ2-1	TGTGCCAGCAGCTTAGCGTCGGGAGTTTGGGATGAGCAGTTCTTC	CASSLASGVWDEQFF
TRBV20-1	.	TRBD2	TRBJ2-1	TGCAGTGTTAGGGGTAGACTAGCGGAAAACAATGAGCAGTTCTTC	CSVRGRLAENNEQFF
TRBV28	few	.	TRBJ1-4	TGTGCCAGCAGTTTCCCCCCTCCTGAAAAACTGTTTTTT	CASSFPPPEKLFF
TRBV5-1	.	.	TRBJ2-7	TGCGCCAGCAGCCCCCTTAGCGGATCCGACGAGCAGTACTTC	CASSPLSGSDEQYF
TRBV7-3	.	TRBD2	TRBJ2-2	TGTGCCAGCGCGGGGGACGGGAACACCGGGGAGCTGTTTTTT	CASAGDGNTGELFF
TRBV9	.	TRBD2	TRBJ2-1	TGTGCCAGCAGCGTAGACGCGGGACTAGTCCCATCGCAGTTCTTC	CASSVDAGLVPSQFF
TRBV11-2	.	.	TRBJ2-7	TGTGCCAGCAGCTTAGATGAGGGCGGGCTCGAGCAGTACTTC	CASSLDEGGLEQYF
TRBV4-3	.	.	TRBJ2-1	TGCGCCAGCAGCCAATCCCCCCGGAACAATGAGCAGTTCTTC	CASSQSPRNNEQFF
TRBV20-1	.	TRBD1	TRBJ2-5	TGCAGTGCTAGCAGGACAGGGGGACAGGTGGAGACCCAGTACTTC	CSASRTGGQVETQYF
TRBV5-1	.	TRBD2	TRBJ2-5	TGCGCCAGCAGCTTCTTTCAAGCGGGAGCCCGATACCAAGAGACCCAGTACTTC	CASSFFQAGARYQETQYF
TRBV5-1	.	.	TRBJ2-1	TGCGCCAGCAGCTTGTTCGAGATAAGCTCCTACAATGAGCAGTTCTTC	CASSLFEISSYNEQFF
TRBV12-3/TRBV12-4	.	.	TRBJ2-6	TGTGCCAGCAGTTCCTTCTCTGGGGCCAACGTCCTGACTTTC	CASSSFSGANVLTF
TRBV10-3	many	.	TRBJ1-1	TGTGCCATCAGTGAGTCGGGGGGTTTGGTCACTGAAGCTTTCTTT	CAISESGGLVTEAFF
TRBV15	few	TRBD2	TRBJ2-5	TGTGCCACCAGCAGATACCCGAGTAGGGGACTAGCGGAAAAAGAGACCCAGTACTTC	CATSRYPSRGLAEKETQYF
TRBV21-1	.	.	TRBJ2-7	TGTGCCAGCATCCCGACAGGGAGGTCTCACGAGCAGTACTTC	CASIPTGRSHEQYF